The clone carrying this T cell receptor (beta chain) was recorded only once. Its specificity is unknown. V lost 5 bases and J lost 3; bases outside the gene matches: 9. Per the germline V gene, CDR1 is SEHNR and CDR2 is FQNEAQ (reference sequence). This CDR3 contains 15 residues. CD45RO-negative, CCR7-positively selected cells formed the naive CD8 fraction, excluding terminally differentiated effector memory CD45RA+ cells. The entry originates in a study of shared clonotypes between healthy human individuals. Study-level results: Naive subsets usually exceeded memory subsets in estimated richness. What limited the represented genetic and exposure-history diversity was the small number of donors. Among donors, clonotype sharing was expected to be affected by sequencing depth.

The assay used deep level. The data were produced by immunoSEQ multiplex PCR, yet TCRdb's version contains in-frame clones alone and is incomplete. Among around 2,000,000 clones listed, over 85% were seen once. Source material: naive CD8+ T cells sorted from blood. The receptor was isolated from a man aged 18 to 29 in good health. The genes are TRBV7-9 and TRBJ2-7; 8 nucleotides agree with TRBD2. CDR3 sequence: CASSPSAGGGYEQYF. The CDR3 coding sequence is TGTGCCAGCAGCCCCAGCGCGGGGGGCGGCTACGAGCAGTACTTC.